This T cell receptor (beta chain) was sequenced during a study of T cell responses to AZD1222 COVID-19 vaccine (dated by TCRdb to about 2021). As for the study more broadly: AZD1222 recipients given second doses at about 4 weeks or at about 12 weeks were pooled, since spike-specific TCR depth and breadth were not found to differ between the two schedules. TCR sequencing was performed for about 240 trial participants, of whom about 200 were given two doses of AZD1222 and 26 were given two doses of MenACWY control vaccine. Trial participants were enrolled by age into 18-55, 56-69 and 70-plus year subgroups, with roughly 150, 30 and 60 TCR-sequenced participants respectively. Overall results and qualifications from the work: Most participants were white British and females outnumbered males, and the authors suggested that clonal diversity may have been underestimated. The whole spike protein was spanned by vaccine-associated CD4 TCRs, and dominant responses were seen in regions 160-218 and 743-854. After two AZD1222 doses, both the breadth and the depth of spike-specific TCRs were significantly higher than at day 0 and than in MenACWY recipients. The 56-69-year group was small, and its depth increase did not reach significance, likely because of low power. Conclusions about previously exposed vaccinees are limited because only five or six AZD1222 recipients were SARS-CoV-2 seropositive at baseline. No day 14 peak-response samples were available, so repertoires were characterized only after the peak T cell response. Reportedly, close to half of the unique spike-specific TCRs recognized epitopes lying outside the regions that are mutated in the B.1.351 and B.1.1.7 variants.

The CDR3 regions of human TCRbeta chains were analyzed by immunosequencing. The original pipeline was this. TCRs in the repertoires were compared against a reference library of SARS-CoV-2-specific TCRs that had been generated with the MIRA antigen-specificity platform. Breadth was defined as the fraction of unique TCRs that were SARS-CoV-2-associated. Depth was defined as the fraction of total T cells that were SARS-CoV-2-associated. Using the MIRA data, each spike-specific TCR was mapped to the spike region that the TCR reacts to and placed in a CD4 or CD8 class. Log10-transformed breadth and depth values were compared by one-way ANOVA with Sidak's multiple comparisons tests. TCRdb stores this immuneACCESS table with in-frame sequences only. Part of the clones is absent; in the studies checked, under half of the shortfall reflects unresolved V genes, and no reason is known for the rest. V and J calls and clone size follow that table, whereas D and trimming were derived from the DNA. The table for this sample lists 58,000 or so clones; roughly 84% of them were counted only once. The ten biggest clones cover around 6.6% of the sample.

This clone was detected once. What antigen it recognizes has not been identified. Per-base qualities were not stored, and no clone one base away is much larger. Explained via the paper, the time point label denotes: baseline before first vaccination. Samples from vaccinated people were obtained from the UK trials COV001 and COV002, which included a single-blind randomized controlled phase 2/3 trial of AZD1222 (ChAdOx1 nCoV-19) in healthy adults. For TCRbeta chain sequencing, PBMC samples from trial participants were taken at day 0 and at day 28 after the second dose. Trimming costs V 6 bases and J 1 base, and their ends lie 4 bases apart. The CDR3 numbers 12 residues from cysteine through phenylalanine. The kept DNA is CDR3 alone, 36 bases in frame from the first base.

This specimen was peripheral blood, taken on day 0 of AZD1222 vaccination. This TCR was sampled from an adult in good health. The rearranged chain carries TRBV12-3 or TRBV12-4 and TRBJ1-5; the D gene cannot be resolved reliably. The CDR3 region: CASRGSNQPQHF. The nucleotides are TGTGCCAGCAGAGGGAGCAATCAGCCCCAGCATTTT.